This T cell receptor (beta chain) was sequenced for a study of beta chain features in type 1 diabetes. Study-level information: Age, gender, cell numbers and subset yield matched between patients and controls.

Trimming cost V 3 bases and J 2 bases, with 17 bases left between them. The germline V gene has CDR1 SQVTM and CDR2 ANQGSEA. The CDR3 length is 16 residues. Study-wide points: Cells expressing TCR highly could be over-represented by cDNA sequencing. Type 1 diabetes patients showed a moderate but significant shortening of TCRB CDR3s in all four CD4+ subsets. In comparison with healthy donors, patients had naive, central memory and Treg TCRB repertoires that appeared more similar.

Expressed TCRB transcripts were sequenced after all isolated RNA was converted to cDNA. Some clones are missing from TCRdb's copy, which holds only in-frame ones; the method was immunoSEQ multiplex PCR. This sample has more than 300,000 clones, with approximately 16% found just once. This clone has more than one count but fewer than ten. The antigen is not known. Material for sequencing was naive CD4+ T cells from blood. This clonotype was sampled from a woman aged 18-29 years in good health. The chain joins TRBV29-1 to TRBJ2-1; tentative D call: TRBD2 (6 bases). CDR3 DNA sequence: TGCAGCGTTGAGGGGGGAACCAAAGGCCCCTACAATGAGCAGTTCTTC. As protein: CSVEGGTKGPYNEQFF.